This T cell receptor beta chain was identified in a study of tissue T cells after allogeneic stem cell transplantation. Sequencing was performed with immunoSEQ multiplex PCR; in TCRdb, only in-frame clones are kept and a portion is missing. This repertoire shows about 2,000 clones, 48% found once; its top ten account for over 25%. The time point denotes: mouse harvest day 14 after allogeneic transplant. The graft held 10^6 splenic CD5+ T cells and 10^7 T-cell-depleted bone marrow cells. Tissues came from B6→BALB/c major-mismatch GVHD mice at day 7 or 14. Study-wide results and limits: The patient cohort was small and clinically heterogeneous, with limited sampling depth.

V shed 0 bases and J shed 6 bases, with 7 bases lying between them. This CDR3 is 13 amino acids long. Per germline, CDR1 NSQYPW and CDR2 LRSPGD (reference sequence). Remarks on this clone: Its antigen is unidentified. Germline and genes: mouse. Read data end 1 residue before the CDR3 end; the end is taken from the germline J gene.

J is TRBJ2-4 and V is TRBV1, with D perhaps assigned TRBD1 or TRBD2 (5 bases each). The sequenced sample consisted of gut tissue. This TCR was sampled from a female BALB/c mouse given C57BL/6 T cells with graft-versus-host disease after an allogeneic hematopoietic cell transplant. Incomplete CDR3 DNA: TGCACCTGCAGTGCAGACGGGGCTAACACCTTGTAC. Amino acid sequence: CTCSADGANTLY. The whole CDR3 protein is CTCSADGANTLYF.